This entry lists 13 T cell receptor beta chains sequenced from one sample in a study of blood T cell repertoires in COVID-19. Clones were read by immunoSEQ multiplex PCR, and TCRdb kept only the in-frame ones, dropping some. The sample includes around 330,000 clones, about nine tenths of them seen just once. Sequenced material: PBMCs or T cells enriched from blood (not recorded which). Receptors were obtained from a man aged 60 to 69 who had recovered from COVID-19.

The chain uses TRBV5-4 and TRBJ1-5, with D perhaps matching TRBD1 (6 bases). Germline assignment: CDR1 SGHNT and CDR2 YYREEE (reference sequence). This CDR3 has 13 residues. V lost 4 bases and J lost 7, with 12 bases in between. CDR3 residues: CASSIDRNQPQHF. CDR3 nucleotide sequence: TGTGCCAGCAGCATTGACAGGAACCAGCCCCAGCATTTT.

The chain employs TRBV5-1 and TRBJ2-5; 9 bases map to TRBD2. The V and J ends lost 0 bases and 6 bases, in that order; junction bases with no gene match: 6. Germline lookup yields CDR1 SGHRS and CDR2 YFSETQ. The CDR3 totals 15 residues. This CDR3 is CASSLVAGGPQTQYF. As DNA, the CDR3 is TGCGCCAGCAGCTTGGTGGCGGGAGGGCCACAGACCCAGTACTTC.

The chain carries TRBV11-1 and TRBJ2-7; 8 bases align to TRBD1. Germline V lookup: CDR1 SGHAT, CDR2 FQDESV (reference sequence). Trimming at V came to 4 bases and at J to 5 bases, leaving 4 bases not matched to a gene. The CDR3 runs 13 residues. The CDR3 nucleotides are TGTGCCAGCAGCTGGGACAGGTTCAACGAGCAGTACTTC. Amino acid sequence: CASSWDRFNEQYF.

This chain uses TRBV28 with TRBJ2-7; the D is unclear. The V end lost 6 bases, the J end lost 0 bases, and 15 bases lay between the germline ends. Germline V CDR1 and CDR2: MDHEN, SYDVKM. The CDR3 totals 15 residues. This CDR3 is CASSPEYGNSYEQYF. In DNA form, the CDR3 reads TGTGCCAGCAGCCCCGAATACGGTAACTCCTACGAGCAGTACTTC.

This chain connects TRBV18 to TRBJ2-1; D gene uncertain. The CDR3 is made up of 16 amino acids. Germline V gene sequence: CDR1 KGHSH, CDR2 LQKENI. Trimming pared 3 bases from V and 0 bases from J, leaving 12 bases between. The chain's CDR3 is CASSPLNAYSYNEQFF. DNA of the CDR3: TGTGCCAGCTCACCCCTCAACGCCTACTCCTACAATGAGCAGTTCTTC.

In DNA form, the CDR3 reads TGCGCCAGCAGCTTGGACACCGAAGGGGCCCAGCATTTT. Translated, it gives CASSLDTEGAQHF. The chain combines TRBV5-1 with TRBJ1-5, with D possibly TRBD1 on 5 matching bases. The length of the CDR3 is 13 residues. Trimming removed 0 bases from V and 11 bases from J, with 12 bases in between. Germline V gene lookup returns CDR1 SGHRS and CDR2 YFSETQ.

This clone has more than one count but fewer than ten. The chain employs TRBV5-1 and TRBJ2-3, with D possibly TRBD2 on 6 matching bases. Germline CDR1 is SGHRS and CDR2 is YFSETQ. The CDR3 has 16 amino acids. V was cut by 0 bases and J by 4 bases, with 15 bases left in between. DNA for the CDR3: TGCGCCAGCAGCTTGGGGTTGCGGGGCTACGCAGATACGCAGTATTTT. This sequence encodes CASSLGLRGYADTQYF. Variable domain in full (rest from reference TRBV5-1 and TRBJ2-3): KAGVTQTPRYLIKTRGQQVTLSCSPISGHRSVSWYQQTPGQGLQFLFEYFSETQRNKGNFPGRFSGRQFSNSRSEMNVSTLELGDSALYLCASSLGLRGYADTQYFGPGTRLTVL.

V is TRBV5-1 and J is TRBJ1-1; D is possibly TRBD1 (5 bases). V was shortened by 4 bases and J by 4 bases, with 11 bases between the two germline ends. This CDR3 region has 13 residues. Germline V gives CDR1 SGHRS, CDR2 YFSETQ. The CDR3 nucleotides are TGCGCCAGCAGCAACCAGGGTGGCACTGAAGCTTTCTTT. Translating it yields CASSNQGGTEAFF.

The chain links TRBV28 to TRBJ2-3, with TRBD2 matching 7 bases. The CDR3 totals 11 residues. Per germline, CDR1 MDHEN and CDR2 SYDVKM. The ends lost 11 bases at V and 4 bases at J; junction bases unmatched: 3. The CDR3, as DNA: TGTGCCTGTCGGGAGGCAGATACGCAGTATTTT. Its translation: CACREADTQYF.

The J gene is TRBJ2-7, the V gene TRBV20-1; D gene ambiguous. Germline V gives CDR1 DFQATT, CDR2 SNEGSKA (reference sequence). This CDR3 has 11 amino acids. V lost 2 bases and J lost 5, with 7 bases in between. The CDR3 DNA follows: TGCAGTGCTAGACACAAGAACGAGCAGTACTTC. It translates to CSARHKNEQYF.

The genes are TRBV2 and TRBJ2-2; tentatively, D is TRBD1 (6 bases). The length of the CDR3 is 16 residues. Germline CDR1 and CDR2: SNHLY and FYNNEI. V was trimmed by 6 bases and J by 2 bases, leaving 16 bases between them. The CDR3 region has the DNA TGTGCCAGCAGGAAAACAGGGATCACCAACACCGGGGAGCTGTTTTTT. It yields the protein CASRKTGITNTGELFF.

For the CDR3, the DNA is TGTGCCAGCAGTATCCAGACAGGGAGCAATCAGCCCCAGCATTTT. Its protein is CASSIQTGSNQPQHF. V is TRBV28 and J is TRBJ1-5, with 7 bases aligning to TRBD1. Trimming cost V 5 bases and J 1 base; bases outside gene matches: 5. This CDR3 comprises 15 residues. The germline V gene encodes CDR1 MDHEN and CDR2 SYDVKM.

The chain carries TRBV18 and TRBJ1-2; 7 bases align to TRBD1. The CDR3 extends over 16 amino acids. The junction had 10 bases not matched to a gene; V was cut back by 5 bases and J by 1 base. Germline values: CDR1 KGHSH, CDR2 LQKENI. The CDR3 reads CASSSNTGQDNYGYTF. The CDR3 DNA follows: TGTGCCAGCTCATCAAATACCGGACAGGATAACTATGGCTACACCTTC.